This is a list of T cell receptor beta chains from one sample in a study of shared clonotypes between healthy human individuals. Produced via immunoSEQ multiplex PCR; TCRdb's table is partial and in-frame only. The sample consists of under 2,500,000 clones, approximately 96% of them appearing once. Sequenced: naive CD4+ T cells sorted from blood. Receptors originate from a man between 18 and 35 years old in good health. Each CDR3 is given with its conserved first and last residue. A D gene is named only where the DNA matches it firmly. Only some rows state a clone size, as once, few, many or a class for expanded clones.

D | J | size | V | CDR3 | DNA
. | TRBJ1-1 | . | TRBV5-1 | CASNLAGGNTEAFF | TGCGCCAGCAACCTAGCAGGAGGGAACACTGAAGCTTTCTTT
. | TRBJ2-1 | . | TRBV10-3 | CATRGDGGSYNEQFF | TGTGCCACCAGAGGTGACGGGGGCTCCTACAATGAGCAGTTCTTC
. | TRBJ2-7 | . | TRBV5-1 | CASSLGGGLTTYEQYF | TGCGCCAGCAGCTTGGGAGGGGGGCTAACCACCTACGAGCAGTACTTC
TRBD2 | TRBJ2-7 | . | TRBV14 | CASSQAGVGGEQYF | TGTGCCAGCAGCCAGGCGGGGGTAGGTGGCGAGCAGTACTTC
TRBD2 | TRBJ2-7 | . | TRBV6-5 | CASTEAGATYEQYF | TGTGCCAGCACGGAAGCGGGGGCAACCTACGAGCAGTACTTC
. | TRBJ1-6 | . | TRBV18 | CASRRGGSNNSPLHF | TGTGCCAGCCGGAGGGGGGGTTCCAATAATTCACCCCTCCACTTT
. | TRBJ1-2 | . | TRBV10-3 | CATSSPGQDDYGYTF | TGTGCCACCTCGAGTCCGGGACAAGATGATTATGGCTACACCTTC
TRBD2 | TRBJ2-2 | . | TRBV11-3 | CASSPGLAGNTGELFF | TGTGCCAGCAGCCCCGGACTAGCGGGGAACACCGGGGAGCTGTTTTTT
TRBD2 | TRBJ2-1 | . | TRBV7-2 | CASSTRTSGRAKSYNEQFF | TGTGCCAGCAGCACCCGGACTAGCGGGAGAGCTAAGTCCTACAATGAGCAGTTCTTC
TRBD2 | TRBJ2-5 | . | TRBV10-1 | CASSESLAGDQETQYF | TGCGCCAGCAGTGAGTCCCTAGCGGGGGACCAAGAGACCCAGTACTTC
. | TRBJ1-3 | . | TRBV10-3 | CAISESTRNGNTIYF | TGTGCCATCAGTGAGTCGACACGGAATGGAAACACCATATATTTT
. | TRBJ1-1 | . | TRBV6-1 | CASSDGAGVIGLAFF | TGTGCCAGCAGTGACGGGGCAGGGGTAATTGGGTTGGCTTTCTTT
. | TRBJ2-3 | once | TRBV5-1 | CASRVSGAPDTQYF | TGCGCCAGCAGGGTATCGGGAGCTCCAGATACGCAGTATTTT
TRBD1 | TRBJ2-7 | . | TRBV6-6 | CASTQGASYEQYF | TGTGCCAGCACGCAGGGGGCCAGTTACGAGCAGTACTTC
. | TRBJ1-5 | . | TRBV4-1 | CASSQEFWQPQHF | TGCGCCAGCAGCCAAGAGTTCTGGCAGCCCCAGCATTTT
TRBD2 | TRBJ2-1 | once | TRBV18 | CASSPSILAGGSYNEQFF | TGTGCCAGCTCACCCTCAATCCTAGCGGGAGGGTCCTACAATGAGCAGTTCTTC
. | TRBJ1-2 | . | TRBV6-5 | CASSYPERGGYGYTF | TGTGCCAGCAGTTACCCCGAGAGGGGAGGGTATGGCTACACCTTC
. | TRBJ1-6 | . | TRBV19 | CASALGQNNSPLHF | TGTGCCAGTGCCTTAGGCCAAAATAATTCACCCCTCCACTTT
. | TRBJ1-5 | . | TRBV10-3 | CAISESPGSDQPQHF | TGTGCCATCAGTGAGTCACCAGGGAGCGATCAGCCCCAGCATTTT
. | TRBJ1-6 | . | TRBV18 | CASSPTAGSSYNSPLHF | TGTGCCAGCTCACCTACGGCAGGAAGCTCCTATAATTCACCCCTCCACTTT
. | TRBJ2-2 | . | TRBV5-1 | CASSRGRTNTGELFF | TGCGCCAGCAGCCGGGGACGGACGAACACCGGGGAGCTGTTTTTT
TRBD1 | TRBJ1-5 | . | TRBV2 | CASSETGVSNQPQHF | TGTGCCAGCAGTGAAACAGGGGTTAGCAATCAGCCCCAGCATTTT
. | TRBJ2-7 | . | TRBV2 | CASSEAREQYF | TGTGCCAGCAGTGAAGCGAGGGAGCAGTACTTC
. | TRBJ1-1 | . | TRBV7-9 | CASSFGGPEAFF | TGTGCCAGCAGCTTTGGGGGCCCTGAAGCTTTCTTT
. | TRBJ1-4 | . | TRBV18 | CASSPAGALRTNEKLFF | TGTGCCAGCTCTCCGGCAGGGGCGCTGAGGACTAATGAAAAACTGTTTTTT
. | TRBJ2-7 | . | TRBV19 | CASSGGPAYEQYF | TGTGCCAGTTCAGGGGGGCCTGCGTACGAGCAGTACTTC
TRBD2 | TRBJ2-1 | . | TRBV5-5 | CASSFGLAGGNEQFF | TGTGCCAGCAGCTTCGGACTAGCGGGAGGGAATGAGCAGTTCTTC
TRBD2 | TRBJ2-7 | . | TRBV27 | CASQRGRGSPYEQYF | TGTGCCAGCCAGCGGGGGAGGGGATCCCCTTACGAGCAGTACTTC
TRBD2 | TRBJ2-7 | . | TRBV27 | CASSGGGLAVAGQYF | TGTGCCAGCAGTGGAGGGGGACTAGCGGTGGCGGGGCAGTACTTC
. | TRBJ1-2 | . | TRBV29-1 | CSVEEGFRIPNYGYTF | TGCAGCGTTGAAGAGGGATTCAGGATTCCTAACTATGGCTACACCTTC
. | TRBJ2-7 | . | TRBV5-1 | CASSSDLYEQYF | TGCGCCAGCAGCTCGGACCTTTACGAGCAGTACTTC
. | TRBJ1-2 | . | TRBV28 | CASSPGEEGYGYTF | TGTGCCAGCAGCCCGGGAGAGGAGGGCTATGGCTACACCTTC
. | TRBJ2-7 | once | TRBV5-4 | CASSLGQGGEQYF | TGTGCCAGCAGCTTGGGGCAGGGGGGCGAGCAGTACTTC
TRBD1 | TRBJ2-7 | . | TRBV28 | CASSTTGGTGSGPYEQYF | TGTGCCAGCAGTACCACCGGTGGGACAGGGAGCGGACCCTACGAGCAGTACTTC
. | TRBJ1-2 | . | TRBV6-6 | CASSYSQGPGGYTF | TGTGCCAGCAGTTACTCGCAGGGGCCGGGTGGCTACACCTTC
. | TRBJ1-6 | . | TRBV6-1 | CASIHRWDDSPLHF | TGTGCCAGCATCCACCGGTGGGATGATTCACCCCTCCACTTT
TRBD1 | TRBJ2-7 | . | TRBV5-4 | CASSTGTGTEQYF | TGTGCCAGCAGCACCGGGACAGGGACCGAGCAGTACTTC